Listed here are 24 T cell receptor beta chains from one sample, sequenced in a study of beta chain features in type 1 diabetes. Study-level findings and limits: People with Type 1 diabetes carried modestly yet significantly shorter TCRB CDR3s in all four CD4+ subsets.

These receptors' antigens are unknown. Expressed TCRB transcripts were sequenced after all isolated RNA was converted to cDNA. Generated by immunoSEQ multiplex PCR, the TCRdb table keeps only in-frame clones and is missing some. Of 600,000 to 700,000 clones detected, 9.5% to 15% appear once; the ten largest clones hold around 0.12%. Sequenced sample: naive CD4+ T cells from blood. The origin of the receptors is a young man with type 1 diabetes.

Only a few counts were recorded for this clone. The chain recombines TRBV2 with TRBJ2-1; D gene uncertain. CDR3 length: 14 residues. Germline loops: CDR1 SNHLY, CDR2 FYNNEI. Trimming cost V 6 bases and J 5 bases, with 14 bases left between them. CDR3 region: CASRPTEGNNEQFF. The CDR3 DNA reads as TGTGCCAGCAGACCCACAGAAGGAAACAATGAGCAGTTCTTC.

This clone was counted only a few times. The rearrangement uses TRBV27 and TRBJ1-3; perhaps TRBD1 as D (5 bases). CDR1 MNHEY and CDR2 SMNVEV come from the germline V gene (reference sequence). V dropped 5 bases and J dropped 0 bases, with 11 bases sitting between them. The CDR3 is made up of 15 amino acids. CDR3 in DNA: TGTGCCAGCAGTCAAGCAGGGTCCTCTGGAAACACCATATATTTT. Translated, it gives CASSQAGSSGNTIYF.

This clone came up a few times. The V call is TRBV11-2, the J call TRBJ2-4; D might be TRBD1 (6 bases). With 3 bases removed from V and 0 bases from J, the gap between germline ends came to 15 bases. The CDR3 extends over 17 amino acids. Germline loops: CDR1 SGHAT, CDR2 FQNNGV. The chain's CDR3 is CASSFTTGTLAKNIQYF. CDR3 bases: TGTGCCAGCAGCTTCACGACAGGAACTCTAGCCAAAAACATTCAGTACTTC.

This chain links TRBV2 with TRBJ1-6; 10 positions match TRBD1. The CDR3 loop spans 17 amino acids. J was trimmed by 3 bases and V by 6 bases; bases with no gene match: 8. Germline CDR1 SNHLY, CDR2 FYNNEI. CDR3 nucleotide sequence: TGTGCCAGCAGGGACAGGGGGTTCCAACTCTATAATTCACCCCTCCACTTT. It encodes CASRDRGFQLYNSPLHF. The full variable domain, in which reference TRBV2 and TRBJ1-6 provide the parts outside the CDR3, is EPEVTQTPSHQVTQMGQEVILRCVPISNHLYFYWYRQILGQKVEFLVSFYNNEISEKSEIFDDQFSVERPDGSNFTLKIRSTKLEDSAMYFCASRDRGFQLYNSPLHFGNGTRLTVT.

This clone was picked up a small number of times. The chain has TRBV5-4 and TRBJ2-5; D remains ambiguous. The CDR3 is 13 amino acids. Trimming took off 5 bases at V and 3 bases at J, with 11 bases between the two ends. Germline assignment: CDR1 SGHNT and CDR2 YYREEE (reference sequence). The CDR3 DNA sequence: TGTGCCAGCAGGGCGAAGGGCGAAGAGACCCAGTACTTC. Translation: CASRAKGEETQYF.

This clone was seen more than once but under ten times. V gene TRBV7-2 combines with J gene TRBJ1-5; 7 bases map to TRBD1. Trimming took 5 bases from V and 0 from J; bases not matched to a gene: 10. This CDR3 region has 17 residues. From germline, CDR1 is SGHTA and CDR2 FQGNSA. The CDR3 protein is CASSQPGQTYSNQPQHF. The CDR3 region has the DNA TGTGCCAGCAGCCAACCGGGACAGACATATAGCAATCAGCCCCAGCATTTT.

The chain combines TRBV2 with TRBJ1-4; the D gene is possibly TRBD1 (6 bases). From germline, CDR1 is SNHLY and CDR2 FYNNEI. The CDR3 is 15 amino acids. The V and J ends lost 8 bases and 4 bases respectively, with 17 bases between them. CDR3 protein: CASRTLDSYNEKLFF. The CDR3 DNA reads TGTGCCAGCCGCACACTGGACAGCTATAATGAAAAACTGTTTTTT.

The chain carries TRBV29-1 and TRBJ1-2, with 9 bases matching TRBD1. The V gene end was trimmed by 5 bases and the J gene end by 4 bases; junction bases not matched to a gene: 5. This CDR3 has 13 amino acids. Germline assignment: CDR1 SQVTM and CDR2 ANQGSEA. CDR3 protein: CSVTGGAGYGYTF. CDR3 nucleotide sequence: TGCAGCGTTACAGGGGGCGCCGGCTATGGCTACACCTTC. The whole variable domain, remainder taken from reference TRBV29-1 and TRBJ1-2, is SAVISQKPSRDICQRGTSLTIQCQVDSQVTMMFWYRQQPGQSLTLIATANQGSEATYESGFVIDKFPISRPNLTFSTLTVSNMSPEDSSIYLCSVTGGAGYGYTFGSGTRLTVV.

J is TRBJ2-5 and V is TRBV30, with D perhaps matching TRBD1 (6 bases). Germline-derived CDR1 and CDR2 are GTSNPN and SVGIG (reference sequence). Trimming removed 3 bases at V and 5 bases at J, with 16 bases between. The CDR3 sequence is 14 residues long. The CDR3 spells CAWRLQGQEETQYF. The CDR3 coding sequence is TGTGCCTGGAGATTACAGGGCCAGGAGGAGACCCAGTACTTC.

This chain links TRBV28 with TRBJ2-3; 14 bases match TRBD2. Per the germline V gene, CDR1 is MDHEN and CDR2 is SYDVKM. V dropped 6 bases and J dropped 5; count of bases not matched to a gene: 7. The CDR3 sequence is 16 residues long. The DNA of the CDR3 is TGTGCCAGCAGCCGGACTAGCGGGGGGCTGGGAGATACGCAGTATTTT. Encoded protein: CASSRTSGGLGDTQYF.

The chain employs TRBV5-4 and TRBJ2-7, with 9 bases lining up with TRBD1. The CDR3 length is 15 residues. Losses at the gene ends were 0 bases for V and 2 bases for J; bases not matched to a gene: 3. The germline V gene has CDR1 SGHNT and CDR2 YYREEE (reference sequence). The CDR3 bases are TGTGCCAGCAGCTTGGGAGGACAGGGGACCTACGAGCAGTACTTC. Amino acids: CASSLGGQGTYEQYF.

This clone occurred once. The J gene is TRBJ2-3, the V gene TRBV5-4; D possibly matches TRBD1 or TRBD2 (6 bases each). The V gene's germline CDR1 is SGHNT and CDR2 YYREEE (reference sequence). Trimming shortened V by 7 bases and J by 2 bases, and 14 bases separated the two germline ends. This CDR3 region has 14 residues. The CDR3 protein is CASGQGTYTDTQYF. Written as DNA, the CDR3 is TGTGCCAGCGGTCAGGGGACTTACACAGATACGCAGTATTTT. Together with reference TRBV5-4 and TRBJ2-3, the CDR3 gives the full variable domain: ETGVTQSPTHLIKTRGQQVTLRCSSQSGHNTVSWYQQALGQGPQFIFQYYREEENGRGNFPPRFSGLQFPNYSSELNVNALELDDSALYLCASGQGTYTDTQYFGPGTRLTVL.

The V gene is TRBV7-9, the J gene TRBJ1-6; tentative D call: TRBD1 (6 bases). This CDR3 is built from 15 residues. Germline V CDR1 and CDR2: SEHNR, FQNEAQ (reference sequence). Trimming shortened V by 4 bases and J by 5 bases, and 12 bases separated the two germline ends. The CDR3 loop is CASSSEGGHNSPLHF. The CDR3, as DNA: TGTGCCAGCAGCTCCGAGGGGGGGCATAATTCACCCCTCCACTTT. Supplemented by reference TRBV7-9 and TRBJ1-6, the full variable domain reads DTGVSQNPRHKITKRGQNVTFRCDPISEHNRLYWYRQTLGQGPEFLTYFQNEAQLEKSRLLSDRFSAERPKGSFSTLEIQRTEQGDSAMYLCASSSEGGHNSPLHFGNGTRLTVT.

The sample holds a few counts of this clone. This chain connects TRBV5-6 to TRBJ1-1, with D uncertain. The CDR3 extends over 15 amino acids. Trimming stripped 1 base from V and 6 bases from J, with 16 bases between. The germline V gene has CDR1 SGHDT and CDR2 YYEEEE. The CDR3 DNA reads as TGTGCCAGCAGCTTGCCCCTCGGGGAGACGGCTGAAGCTTTCTTT. It codes for CASSLPLGETAEAFF.

The gene calls are TRBV20-1 and TRBJ1-3; D gene uncertain. Germline CDR1 DFQATT, CDR2 SNEGSKA (reference sequence). The CDR3 is made up of 11 amino acids. Trimming stripped 1 base from V and 8 bases from J, with 6 bases between. The chain's CDR3 is CSARVSDTIYF. The CDR3 DNA reads TGCAGTGCTAGAGTTTCCGACACCATATATTTT.

This clone was seen a few times. The chain combines TRBV5-4 with TRBJ2-2; the match to TRBD1 covers 10 bases. V gave up 5 bases and J gave up 4 bases; unmatched junction bases: 5. This CDR3 is 15 amino acids long. Per the germline V gene, CDR1 is SGHNT and CDR2 is YYREEE (reference sequence). The CDR3 loop reads CASSGTGVGTGELFF. Here the CDR3 DNA reads TGTGCCAGCAGTGGGACAGGGGTTGGCACCGGGGAGCTGTTTTTT.

The chain couples TRBV4-3 to TRBJ2-3; no definite D call. The CDR3 spans 15 residues. The ends were cut back, 3 bases at V and 0 bases at J, with 10 bases in the middle. The germline V gene encodes CDR1 LGHNA and CDR2 YSLEER. CDR3 bases: TGCGCCAGCAGCCAGGACCTTAGGAGCACAGATACGCAGTATTTT. This encodes CASSQDLRSTDTQYF.

Regarding this clone: Other nucleotide sequences from this sample produce the same CDR3. The chain links TRBV7-2 to TRBJ2-7, with TRBD1 matching over 7 bases. Germline V gives CDR1 SGHTA, CDR2 FQGNSA. This CDR3 has 13 residues. V shed 5 bases and J 3 bases; nucleotides not matched to a gene: 4. The CDR3 DNA sequence: TGTGCCAGCAGCCGGGACAGCTACTACGAGCAGTACTTC. It yields the protein CASSRDSYYEQYF.

This clone has more than one count but fewer than ten. The CDR3 is CASRGGRGISGNTIYF. The CDR3 DNA follows: TGTGCCAGCAGAGGGGGACGGGGAATCTCTGGAAACACCATATATTTT. V usage is TRBV7-8 and J usage is TRBJ1-3; maybe TRBD1 (6 bases). Trimming took 6 bases from V and 0 from J, leaving 15 bases between them. Per germline, CDR1 SGHVS and CDR2 FQNEAQ. This CDR3 contains 16 residues.

The chain recombines TRBV7-6 with TRBJ1-2; D uncertain. Germline lookup yields CDR1 SGHVS and CDR2 FNYEAQ. The CDR3 runs 9 residues. Deletions cut 8 bases from V and 5 bases from J, with 3 bases between. CDR3 amino acids: CASDYGYTF. The CDR3 DNA reads as TGTGCCAGCGATTATGGCTACACCTTC.

This clone was detected only a few times. The chain links TRBV4-1 to TRBJ2-7; D assignment may be TRBD1 or TRBD2 (5 bases each). Germline assignment: CDR1 MGHRA and CDR2 YSYEKL. V dropped 6 bases and J dropped 3 bases, with 15 bases sitting between them. The CDR3 is 14 amino acids. CDR3 nucleotides: TGCGCCAGCAGACTACGGGACCGAGACTACGAGCAGTACTTC. Its protein product is CASRLRDRDYEQYF.

This clone was counted only a few times. The gene calls are TRBV7-9 and TRBJ1-2; D is uncertain. Germline V gives CDR1 SEHNR, CDR2 FQNEAQ (reference sequence). V was pared by 1 base and J by 2 bases, with 8 bases between. The CDR3 is 14 residues long. CDR3 sequence reads: CASSLDGKNYGYTF. The CDR3 coding sequence is TGTGCCAGCAGCTTAGATGGGAAAAACTATGGCTACACCTTC.

The V gene is TRBV5-4, the J gene TRBJ2-1; 11 nucleotides match TRBD2. Germline V gene sequence: CDR1 SGHNT, CDR2 YYREEE (reference sequence). The CDR3 extends over 15 amino acids. Trimming at V came to 4 bases and at J to 3 bases, leaving 3 bases not matched to a gene. The CDR3 loop reads CASSPGLADYNEQFF. CDR3 coding DNA: TGTGCCAGCAGCCCGGGACTAGCGGACTACAATGAGCAGTTCTTC.

The chain has TRBV28 and TRBJ1-2, with a possible D match to TRBD1 (6 bases). The CDR3 covers 11 residues. V gave up 11 bases and J gave up 8 bases, with 15 bases separating them. Germline values: CDR1 MDHEN, CDR2 SYDVKM. DNA for the CDR3: TGTGCCTTACAGGGCAGTGGGGGCTACACCTTC. Its protein is CALQGSGGYTF.